The entry below describes one TCR beta chain. Its target is unknown. Using immunoSEQ multiplex PCR, the repertoire was profiled, and TCRdb retains in-frame clones only, with some absent. The table records roughly 520,000 clones, about 96% of them present only once. Between the trimmed V and J ends, which lost 2 bases and 4 bases, there was a span of 9 bases. This CDR3 is 13 amino acids long. Per the germline V gene, CDR1 is SGHKS and CDR2 is YYEKEE (reference sequence). This sample was included in a study of shared clonotypes between healthy human individuals. Overall study findings and caveats: Larger estimated richness was generally recorded for naive subsets relative to memory subsets. Enrolling few donors narrowed the genetic and exposure-history diversity that was represented.

The TCR was taken from a woman aged 25 to 39 in good health. The gene calls are TRBV5-5 and TRBJ1-1; perhaps TRBD1 as D (5 bases). The sequenced sample consisted of naive CD4+ T cells sorted from blood. Subset here: CD45RA+ positively selected. CDR3 in amino acids: CASSLGVLTEAFF. The CDR3 DNA follows: TGTGCCAGCAGCTTAGGGGTTCTCACTGAAGCTTTCTTT.